This record looks at one T cell receptor (beta chain) sequence and its context. The germline V gene encodes CDR1 WNHNN and CDR2 SYGVQD (reference sequence). V lost 10 bases and J 8 bases, leaving 18 bases between the germline ends. The CDR3 spans 13 residues. The entry originates in a study of blood T cell repertoires in COVID-19. Study as a whole: Collection of acute and convalescent COVID-19 samples took place in the United States, Italy and Spain. T cells, B-cell-depleted T cells, or PBMCs supplied cDNA or gDNA.

Original methodology: Amplification of reference gene primers was used by the study to estimate nucleated cell counts. Sequenced by immunoSEQ multiplex PCR; TCRdb stores in-frame clones only, minus some. The V and J calls and clone size are taken from that table; D and trimming were inferred from the DNA. The sample lists tens of thousands of clones, 85% occurring once. The source of this sequence is a human donor with acute or convalescent COVID-19. The donor label of this sample is uncertain. Sequences were obtained from peripheral blood. The rearrangement uses TRBV10-1 and TRBJ2-1; D might be TRBD1 (5 bases). CDR3 protein: CANPKVGVDEQFF. In nucleotides, the CDR3 is TGCGCCAACCCGAAGGTAGGGGTCGATGAGCAGTTCTTC.